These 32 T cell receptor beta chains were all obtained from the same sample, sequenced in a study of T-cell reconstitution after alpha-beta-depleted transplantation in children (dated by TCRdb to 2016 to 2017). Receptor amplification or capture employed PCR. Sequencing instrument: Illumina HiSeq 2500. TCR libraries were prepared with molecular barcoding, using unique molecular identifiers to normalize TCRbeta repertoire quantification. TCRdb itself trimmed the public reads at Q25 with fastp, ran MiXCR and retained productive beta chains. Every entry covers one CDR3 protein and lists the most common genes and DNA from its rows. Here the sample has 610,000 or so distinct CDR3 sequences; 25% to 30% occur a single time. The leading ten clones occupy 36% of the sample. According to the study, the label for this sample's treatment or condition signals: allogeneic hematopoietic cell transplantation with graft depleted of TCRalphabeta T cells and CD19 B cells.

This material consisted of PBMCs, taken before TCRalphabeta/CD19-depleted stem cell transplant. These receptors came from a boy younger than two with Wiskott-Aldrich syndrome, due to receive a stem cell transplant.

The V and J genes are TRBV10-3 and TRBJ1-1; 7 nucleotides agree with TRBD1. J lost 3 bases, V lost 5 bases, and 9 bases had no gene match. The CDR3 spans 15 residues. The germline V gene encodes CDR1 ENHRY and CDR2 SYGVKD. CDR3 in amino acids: CAISIRQGGDTEAFF. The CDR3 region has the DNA TGTGCCATCAGTATTCGACAGGGAGGAGACACTGAAGCTTTCTTT.

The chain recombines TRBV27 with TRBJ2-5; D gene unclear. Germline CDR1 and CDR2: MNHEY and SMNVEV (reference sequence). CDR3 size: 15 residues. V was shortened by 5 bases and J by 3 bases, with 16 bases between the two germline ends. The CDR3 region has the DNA TGTGCCAGCAGTCCTTATCCTCCAAAGGAAGAGACCCAGTACTTC. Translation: CASSPYPPKEETQYF.

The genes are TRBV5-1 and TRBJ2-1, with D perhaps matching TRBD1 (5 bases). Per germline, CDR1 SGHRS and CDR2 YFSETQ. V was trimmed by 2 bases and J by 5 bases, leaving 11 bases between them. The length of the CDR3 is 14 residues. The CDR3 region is CASSFVQVNNEQFF. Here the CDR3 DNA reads TGCGCCAGCAGCTTTGTACAGGTCAACAATGAGCAGTTCTTC.

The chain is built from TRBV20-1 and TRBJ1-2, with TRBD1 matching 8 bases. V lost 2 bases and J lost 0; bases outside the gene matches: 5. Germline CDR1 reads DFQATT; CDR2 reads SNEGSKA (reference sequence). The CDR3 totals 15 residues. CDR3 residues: CSARQPGQANYGYTF. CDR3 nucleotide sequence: TGCAGTGCTAGACAACCGGGACAGGCTAACTATGGCTACACCTTC.

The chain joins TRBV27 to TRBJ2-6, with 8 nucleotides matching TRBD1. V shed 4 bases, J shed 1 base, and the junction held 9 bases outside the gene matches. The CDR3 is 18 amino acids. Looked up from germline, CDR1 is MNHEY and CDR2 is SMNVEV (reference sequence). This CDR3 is CASSSPGQVRSGANVLTF. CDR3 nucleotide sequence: TGTGCCAGCAGTTCCCCGGGACAGGTCCGATCTGGGGCCAACGTCCTGACTTTC.

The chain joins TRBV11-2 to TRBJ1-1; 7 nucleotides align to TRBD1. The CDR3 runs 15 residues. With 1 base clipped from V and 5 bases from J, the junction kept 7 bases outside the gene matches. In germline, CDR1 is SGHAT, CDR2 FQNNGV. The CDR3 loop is CASSLGRQGVTEAFF. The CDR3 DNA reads TGTGCCAGCAGCTTAGGACGGCAGGGGGTAACTGAAGCTTTCTTT.

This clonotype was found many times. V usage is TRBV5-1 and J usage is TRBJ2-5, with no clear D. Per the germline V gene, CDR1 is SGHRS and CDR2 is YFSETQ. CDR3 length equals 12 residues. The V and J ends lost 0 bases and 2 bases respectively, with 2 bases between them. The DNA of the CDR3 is TGCGCCAGCAGCTTGGGACAAGAGACCCAGTACTTC. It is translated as CASSLGQETQYF. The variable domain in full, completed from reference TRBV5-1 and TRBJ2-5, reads KAGVTQTPRYLIKTRGQQVTLSCSPISGHRSVSWYQQTPGQGLQFLFEYFSETQRNKGNFPGRFSGRQFSNSRSEMNVSTLELGDSALYLCASSLGQETQYFGPGTRLLVL.

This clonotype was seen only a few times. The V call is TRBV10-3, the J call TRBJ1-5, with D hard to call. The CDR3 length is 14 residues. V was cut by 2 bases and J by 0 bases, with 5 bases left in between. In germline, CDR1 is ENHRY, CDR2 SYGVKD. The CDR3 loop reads CAISEGRSNQPQHF. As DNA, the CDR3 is TGTGCCATCAGTGAGGGGCGTAGCAATCAGCCCCAGCATTTT.

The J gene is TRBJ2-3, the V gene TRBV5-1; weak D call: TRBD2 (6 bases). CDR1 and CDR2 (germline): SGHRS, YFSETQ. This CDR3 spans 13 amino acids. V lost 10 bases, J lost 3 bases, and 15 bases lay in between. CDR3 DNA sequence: TGCGCCTGCCGTCCGGGAGTGACAGATACGCAGTATTTT. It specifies CACRPGVTDTQYF.

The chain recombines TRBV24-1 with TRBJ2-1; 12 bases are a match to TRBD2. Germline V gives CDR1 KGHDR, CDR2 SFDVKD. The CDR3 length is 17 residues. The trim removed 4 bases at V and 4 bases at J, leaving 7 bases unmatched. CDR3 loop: CATSESSGRAQYNEQFF. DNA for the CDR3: TGTGCCACCAGTGAGTCTAGCGGGAGGGCCCAATACAATGAGCAGTTCTTC.

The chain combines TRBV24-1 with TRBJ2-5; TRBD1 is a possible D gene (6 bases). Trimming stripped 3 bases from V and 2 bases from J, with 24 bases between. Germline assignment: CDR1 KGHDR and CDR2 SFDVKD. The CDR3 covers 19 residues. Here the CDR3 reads CATSDPVRGAGKRQETQYF. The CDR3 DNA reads TGTGCCACCAGTGATCCCGTCAGGGGTGCAGGAAAAAGACAAGAGACCCAGTACTTC.

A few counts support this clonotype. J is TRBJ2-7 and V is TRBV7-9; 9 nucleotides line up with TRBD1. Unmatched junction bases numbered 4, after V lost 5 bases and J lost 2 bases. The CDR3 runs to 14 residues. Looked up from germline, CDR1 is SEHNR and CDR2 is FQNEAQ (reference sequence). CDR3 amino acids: CASSKGTGTYEQYF. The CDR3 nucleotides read TGTGCCAGCAGCAAAGGGACAGGGACCTACGAGCAGTACTTC.

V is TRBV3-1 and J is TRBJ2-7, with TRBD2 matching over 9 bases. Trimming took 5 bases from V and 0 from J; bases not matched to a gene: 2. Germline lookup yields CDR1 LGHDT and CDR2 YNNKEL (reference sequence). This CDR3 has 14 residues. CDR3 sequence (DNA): TGTGCCAGCAGCGGTAGCGGGAGCTCCTACGAGCAGTACTTC. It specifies CASSGSGSSYEQYF.

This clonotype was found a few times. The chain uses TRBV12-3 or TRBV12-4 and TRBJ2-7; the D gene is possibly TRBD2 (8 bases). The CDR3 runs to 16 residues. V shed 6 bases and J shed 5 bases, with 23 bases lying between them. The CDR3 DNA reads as TGTGCCAGCAGAAAGGGGGCGGGAGGATTTGTCCACGAGCAGTACTTC. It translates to CASRKGAGGFVHEQYF.

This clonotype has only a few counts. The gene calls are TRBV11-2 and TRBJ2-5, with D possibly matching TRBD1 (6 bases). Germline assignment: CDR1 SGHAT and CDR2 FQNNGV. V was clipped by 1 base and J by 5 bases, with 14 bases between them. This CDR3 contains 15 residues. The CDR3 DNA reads TGTGCCAGCAGCTTAGGGAACAGGGTTCGGGAGACCCAGTACTTC. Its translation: CASSLGNRVRETQYF.

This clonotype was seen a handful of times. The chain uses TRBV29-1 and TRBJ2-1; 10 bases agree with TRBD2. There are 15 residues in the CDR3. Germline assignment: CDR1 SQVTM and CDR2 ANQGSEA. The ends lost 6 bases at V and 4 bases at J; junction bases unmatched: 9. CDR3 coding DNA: TGCAGCGTCCTCGGGATAGCGGGAGGATACAATGAGCAGTTCTTC. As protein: CSVLGIAGGYNEQFF.

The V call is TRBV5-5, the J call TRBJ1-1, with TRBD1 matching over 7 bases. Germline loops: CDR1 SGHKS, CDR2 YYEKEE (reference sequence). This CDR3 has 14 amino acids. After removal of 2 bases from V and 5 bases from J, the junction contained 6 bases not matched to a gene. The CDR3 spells CASSFRRGNTEAFF. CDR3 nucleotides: TGTGCCAGCAGCTTCCGCAGGGGGAATACTGAAGCTTTCTTT. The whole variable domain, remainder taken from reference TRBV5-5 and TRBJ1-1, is DAGVTQSPTHLIKTRGQQVTLRCSPISGHKSVSWYQQVLGQGPQFIFQYYEKEERGRGNFPDRFSARQFPNYSSELNVNALLLGDSALYLCASSFRRGNTEAFFGQGTRLTVV.

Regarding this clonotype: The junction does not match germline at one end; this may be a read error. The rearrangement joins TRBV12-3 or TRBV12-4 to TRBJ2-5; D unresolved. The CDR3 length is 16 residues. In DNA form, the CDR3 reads TGTGCCAGCAGTTTAGCGGAGAGCGAGGACCATGAGACCCAGTACTTC. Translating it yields CASSLAESEDHETQYF.

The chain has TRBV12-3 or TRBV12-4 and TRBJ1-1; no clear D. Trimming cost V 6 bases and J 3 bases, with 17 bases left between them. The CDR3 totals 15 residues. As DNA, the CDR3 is TGTGCCAGCAGCCCCTTGAGGGTACACTACACTGAAGCTTTCTTT. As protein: CASSPLRVHYTEAFF.

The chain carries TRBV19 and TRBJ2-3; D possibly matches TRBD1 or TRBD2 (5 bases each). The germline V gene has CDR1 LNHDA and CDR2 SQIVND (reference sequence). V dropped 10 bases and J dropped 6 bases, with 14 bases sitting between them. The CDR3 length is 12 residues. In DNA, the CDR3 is TGTGCCACGACAGAGGGCTGGGATACGCAGTATTTT. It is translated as CATTEGWDTQYF.

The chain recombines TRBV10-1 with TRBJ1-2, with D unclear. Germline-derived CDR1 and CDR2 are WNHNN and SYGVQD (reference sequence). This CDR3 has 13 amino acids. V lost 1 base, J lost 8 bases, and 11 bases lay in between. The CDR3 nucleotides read TGCGCCAGCAGTGAGTTTGGGGAGGTCGGCTACACCTTC. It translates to CASSEFGEVGYTF.

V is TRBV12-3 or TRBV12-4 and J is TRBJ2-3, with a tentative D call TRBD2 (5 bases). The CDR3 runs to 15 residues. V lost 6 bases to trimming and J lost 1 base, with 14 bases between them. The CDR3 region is CASRDEGLGTDTQYF. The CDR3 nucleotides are TGTGCCAGCAGGGACGAGGGTTTAGGCACAGATACGCAGTATTTT.

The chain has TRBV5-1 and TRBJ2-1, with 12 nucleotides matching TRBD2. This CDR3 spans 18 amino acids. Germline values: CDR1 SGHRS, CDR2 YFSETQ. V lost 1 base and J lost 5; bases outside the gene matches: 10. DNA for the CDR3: TGCGCCAGCAGCTTGTCTCTAGCGGGAGGGCCAGTAAACAATGAGCAGTTCTTC. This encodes CASSLSLAGGPVNNEQFF.

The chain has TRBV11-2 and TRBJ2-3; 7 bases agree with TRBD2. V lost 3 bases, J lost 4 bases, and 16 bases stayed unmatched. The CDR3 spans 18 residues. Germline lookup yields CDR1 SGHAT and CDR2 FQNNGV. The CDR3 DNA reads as TGTGCCAGCAGCTTCCACCTGGGGGGGGAGAGGAGGGCAGATACGCAGTATTTT. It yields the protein CASSFHLGGERRADTQYF.

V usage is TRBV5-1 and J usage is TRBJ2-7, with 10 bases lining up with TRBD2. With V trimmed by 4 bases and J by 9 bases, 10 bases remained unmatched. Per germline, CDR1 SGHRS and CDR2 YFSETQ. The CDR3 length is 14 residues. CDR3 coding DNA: TGCGCCAGCAGCAACAGGACTAGCGGTCGAGGGCAGTACTTC. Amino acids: CASSNRTSGRGQYF.

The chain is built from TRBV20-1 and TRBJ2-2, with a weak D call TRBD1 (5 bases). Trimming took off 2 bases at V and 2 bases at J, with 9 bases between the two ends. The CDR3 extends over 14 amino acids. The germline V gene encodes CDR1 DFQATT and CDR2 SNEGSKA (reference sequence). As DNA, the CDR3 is TGCAGTGCTAGATTGGACACAAACACCGGGGAGCTGTTTTTT. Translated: CSARLDTNTGELFF.

CDR3 sequence: CASRQTMAASSYNEQFF. DNA of the CDR3: TGTGCCAGCAGGCAGACTATGGCGGCTAGCTCCTACAATGAGCAGTTCTTC. This chain uses TRBV12-3 or TRBV12-4 with TRBJ2-1; a weak D match, TRBD2 (5 bases). V was pared by 6 bases and J by 0 bases, with 18 bases between. CDR3 length equals 17 residues.

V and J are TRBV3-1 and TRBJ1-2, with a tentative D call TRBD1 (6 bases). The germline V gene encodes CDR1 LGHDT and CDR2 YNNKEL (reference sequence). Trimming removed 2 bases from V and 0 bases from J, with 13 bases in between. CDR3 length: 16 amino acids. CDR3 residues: CASSQLDRLSNYGYTF. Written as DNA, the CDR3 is TGTGCCAGCAGCCAACTGGACAGACTTTCTAACTATGGCTACACCTTC.

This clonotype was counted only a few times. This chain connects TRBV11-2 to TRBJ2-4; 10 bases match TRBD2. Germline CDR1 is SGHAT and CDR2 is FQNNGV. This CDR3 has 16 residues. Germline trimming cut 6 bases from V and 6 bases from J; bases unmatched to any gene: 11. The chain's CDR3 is CASSSTPSGSGNIQYF. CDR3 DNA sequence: TGTGCCAGCAGTTCGACGCCTAGCGGGAGTGGAAACATTCAGTACTTC.

The CDR3 bases are TGTGCCACCAGCAGAGGAGGGAGTTACCCCGATGAGCAGTTCTTC. Protein product: CATSRGGSYPDEQFF. The rearrangement uses TRBV15 and TRBJ2-1; D may be TRBD2 (5 bases). V lost 1 base and J lost 8, with 15 bases in between. The CDR3 covers 15 residues. Germline lookup yields CDR1 LNHNV and CDR2 YYDKDF (reference sequence).

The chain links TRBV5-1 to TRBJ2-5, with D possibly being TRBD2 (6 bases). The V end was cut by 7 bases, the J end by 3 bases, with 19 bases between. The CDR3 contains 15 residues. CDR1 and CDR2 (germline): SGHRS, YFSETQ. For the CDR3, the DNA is TGCGCCAGCCGCCCACGGGGGATCTCTGAAGAGACCCAGTACTTC. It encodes CASRPRGISEETQYF.

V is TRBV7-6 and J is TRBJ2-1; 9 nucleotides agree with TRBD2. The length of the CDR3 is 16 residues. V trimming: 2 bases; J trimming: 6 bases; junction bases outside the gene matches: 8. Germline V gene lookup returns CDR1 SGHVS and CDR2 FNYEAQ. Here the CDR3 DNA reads TGTGCCAGCAGCTTAAATTGGCGGGAGGGAGGCAATGAGCAGTTCTTC. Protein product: CASSLNWREGGNEQFF.